These 30 T cell receptor beta chains were sequenced from one sample in a study of blood T cell repertoires in COVID-19. Clones were sequenced by immunoSEQ multiplex PCR, and TCRdb holds only the in-frame ones, with some missing. In the table there are tens of thousands of clones, 85% to 90% of which are singletons. The specimen sequenced was peripheral blood. The receptor source for this set is a human donor in a cohort sampled during active COVID-19.

This chain connects TRBV11-2 to TRBJ1-4, with TRBD1 matching over 7 bases. The CDR3 sequence is 17 residues long. Germline V gene lookup returns CDR1 SGHAT and CDR2 FQNNGV. The V and J ends lost 1 base and 0 bases, in that order; junction bases with no gene match: 5. The CDR3, as DNA: TGTGCCAGCAGCTTAGGCCTCGGGACAGCAACTAATGAAAAACTGTTTTTT. This encodes CASSLGLGTATNEKLFF.

The rearrangement joins TRBV3-1 (or the pseudogene TRBV3-2) to TRBJ2-2, with a weak D call TRBD2 (5 bases). Germline assignment: CDR1 LGHDT and CDR2 YNNKEL (reference sequence). Trimming took off 3 bases at V and 4 bases at J, with 18 bases between the two ends. The CDR3 runs 17 residues. For the CDR3, the DNA is TGTGCCAGCAGCCAGTTCGAACCCGGGAAGACCACCGGGGAGCTGTTTTTT. Translation gives CASSQFEPGKTTGELFF.

This chain joins TRBV18 and TRBJ2-3; tentative D call: TRBD1 (5 bases). Germline CDR1 KGHSH, CDR2 LQKENI. The CDR3 covers 16 residues. The V gene lost 3 bases and the J gene lost 0 bases, with 13 bases spanning the gap. This CDR3 reads CASSPLGATSTDTQYF. The CDR3 nucleotides are TGTGCCAGCTCACCCCTAGGGGCTACTAGCACAGATACGCAGTATTTT.

As DNA, the CDR3 is TGTGCCAGTAGTTCCAGACAGGGTCCGACAGATACGCAGTATTTT. Encoded protein: CASSSRQGPTDTQYF. The chain employs TRBV19 and TRBJ2-3; 7 bases fit TRBD1. The CDR3 is 15 amino acids. The V and J ends lost 5 bases and 3 bases, in that order; junction bases with no gene match: 8. Per the germline V gene, CDR1 is LNHDA and CDR2 is SQIVND (reference sequence).

The CDR3 reads CASSPWTGLNGEKLFF. DNA for the CDR3: TGCGCCAGCAGCCCCTGGACAGGGTTAAACGGTGAAAAACTGTTTTTT. The chain uses TRBV5-1 and TRBJ1-4, with TRBD1 matching over 8 bases. The ends lost 4 bases at V and 7 bases at J; junction bases unmatched: 12. Germline V gene sequence: CDR1 SGHRS, CDR2 YFSETQ. CDR3 length equals 16 residues.

The genes are TRBV5-6 and TRBJ1-3; D might be TRBD1 (5 bases). Between the trimmed V and J ends, which lost 1 base and 9 bases, there was a span of 8 bases. CDR3 length: 12 amino acids. Looked up from germline, CDR1 is SGHDT and CDR2 is YYEEEE. CDR3 protein: CASSLSQGTIYF. The CDR3 DNA sequence: TGTGCCAGCAGCTTGTCGCAGGGCACCATATATTTT.

V gene TRBV4-1 combines with J gene TRBJ2-3, with 13 nucleotides matching TRBD2. The germline CDR1 and CDR2 sequences are MGHRA and YSYEKL. This CDR3 has 15 residues. V gave up 3 bases and J gave up 3 bases; unmatched junction bases: 0. Written as DNA, the CDR3 is TGCGCCAGCAGCCAGGGACTAGCGGGGACAGATACGCAGTATTTT. It is translated as CASSQGLAGTDTQYF.

The chain joins TRBV4-3 to TRBJ1-6; no definite D call. The germline V and J ends were trimmed by 1 base and 6 bases, with 19 bases remaining between them. Germline CDR1 reads LGHNA; CDR2 reads YSLEER. The CDR3 totals 18 residues. This CDR3 reads CASSQATYVPPTNSPLHF. CDR3 sequence (DNA): TGCGCCAGCAGCCAAGCTACTTATGTCCCCCCAACTAATTCACCCCTCCACTTT.

V usage is TRBV11-3 and J usage is TRBJ1-1, with a weak D call TRBD1 (5 bases). The CDR3 consists of 11 residues. V was clipped by 1 base and J by 8 bases, with 5 bases between them. The germline gives CDR1 SGHNT, CDR2 YENEEA. The CDR3 DNA is TGTGCCAGCAGCTTAGGACAGGAAGCTTTCTTT. Residues: CASSLGQEAFF. Drawing the rest from reference TRBV11-3 and TRBJ1-1, the complete variable domain is EAGVVQSPRYKIIEKKQPVAFWCNPISGHNTLYWYLQNLGQGPELLIRYENEEAVDDSQLPKDRFSAERLKGVDSTLKIQPAELGDSAVYLCASSLGQEAFFGQGTRLTVV.

The J gene is TRBJ1-2, the V gene TRBV4-1; the match to TRBD1 covers 12 bases. CDR1 MGHRA and CDR2 YSYEKL come from the germline V gene. The V gene end was trimmed by 2 bases and the J gene end by 5 bases; junction bases not matched to a gene: 18. The CDR3 covers 20 residues. The CDR3 coding sequence is TGCGCCAGCAGCCAATTATTCGCGGGACAGGGGGCGCGGGGTGGATATGGCTACACCTTC. Amino acid sequence: CASSQLFAGQGARGGYGYTF.

The rearrangement uses TRBV5-6 and TRBJ1-2, with TRBD1 identical over 7 bases. CDR3 length: 15 amino acids. Germline assignment: CDR1 SGHDT and CDR2 YYEEEE. Losses at the gene ends were 5 bases for V and 2 bases for J; bases not matched to a gene: 9. The CDR3 coding sequence is TGTGCCAGCAGAAAGGGGGCGATGCGAAACTATGGCTACACCTTC. Its translation is CASRKGAMRNYGYTF. The full variable domain, completed using reference TRBV5-6 and TRBJ1-2, is DAGVTQSPTHLIKTRGQQVTLRCSPKSGHDTVSWYQQALGQGPQFIFQYYEEEERQRGNFPDRFSGHQFPNYSSELNVNALLLGDSALYLCASRKGAMRNYGYTFGSGTRLTVV.

This clone was detected once. CDR3 region: CASASAVGLASHEQYF. For the CDR3, the DNA is TGTGCCAGCGCCTCGGCAGTCGGACTAGCGAGCCACGAGCAGTACTTC. The J gene is TRBJ2-7, the V gene TRBV11-2; 9 nucleotides match TRBD2. Trimming removed 8 bases from V and 5 bases from J; junction bases left unmatched: 16. The CDR3 spans 16 residues. Germline V gene sequence: CDR1 SGHAT, CDR2 FQNNGV. Supplemented by reference TRBV11-2 and TRBJ2-7, the full variable domain reads EAGVAQSPRYKIIEKRQSVAFWCNPISGHATLYWYQQILGQGPKLLIQFQNNGVVDDSQLPKDRFSAERLKGVDSTLKIQPAKLEDSAVYLCASASAVGLASHEQYFGPGTRLTVT.

This clone was seen once. The V and J genes are TRBV29-1 and TRBJ2-5, with a weak D call TRBD2 (6 bases). The CDR3 is made up of 16 amino acids. Per germline, CDR1 SQVTM and CDR2 ANQGSEA. Between the trimmed V and J ends, which lost 2 bases and 1 base, there was a span of 17 bases. The CDR3 reads CSVERIIGGTQETQYF. The CDR3 nucleotides are TGCAGCGTTGAAAGGATAATTGGGGGGACCCAAGAGACCCAGTACTTC.

This clone was counted between two and nine times. V and J are TRBV5-4 and TRBJ1-1; 8 bases line up with TRBD1. With 4 bases clipped from V and 3 bases from J, the junction kept 8 bases outside the gene matches. The germline V gene encodes CDR1 SGHNT and CDR2 YYREEE (reference sequence). The CDR3 loop spans 15 amino acids. CDR3 in DNA: TGTGCCAGCAGCCCCCTGGACAGGGTGGACACTGAAGCTTTCTTT. Translated: CASSPLDRVDTEAFF. The whole variable domain, remainder taken from reference TRBV5-4 and TRBJ1-1, is ETGVTQSPTHLIKTRGQQVTLRCSSQSGHNTVSWYQQALGQGPQFIFQYYREEENGRGNFPPRFSGLQFPNYSSELNVNALELDDSALYLCASSPLDRVDTEAFFGQGTRLTVV.

This chain connects TRBV2 to TRBJ1-1; D might be TRBD1 (6 bases). This CDR3 has 13 amino acids. V was pared by 6 bases and J by 2 bases, with 10 bases between. Germline assignment: CDR1 SNHLY and CDR2 FYNNEI. The CDR3 sequence: CASRRDINTEAFF. DNA of the CDR3: TGTGCCAGCAGAAGGGACATTAACACTGAAGCTTTCTTT.

This chain joins TRBV6-6 and TRBJ1-1; possible D gene TRBD1, 6 bases. Deletions cut 8 bases from V and 1 base from J, with 14 bases between. The length of the CDR3 is 14 residues. Per germline, CDR1 MNHNY and CDR2 SVGAGI (reference sequence). Written as DNA, the CDR3 is TGTGCCAGCGCCGGGGGGCTTGGGAACACTGAAGCTTTCTTT. This codes for CASAGGLGNTEAFF.

Comments on this clone: Other DNA sequences in the sample encode the same CDR3. The V call is TRBV7-3, the J call TRBJ2-2; 9 bases fit TRBD1. The CDR3 sequence is 15 residues long. CDR1 SGHTA and CDR2 FQGTGA come from the germline V gene. V lost 5 bases and J lost 7; bases outside the gene matches: 8. The CDR3 DNA is TGTGCCAGCAGCCCTCCGACAGGGGGGGACGGGGAGCTGTTTTTT. Translation gives CASSPPTGGDGELFF.

The chain carries TRBV7-9 and TRBJ2-7; D perhaps matches TRBD1 (6 bases). V lost 4 bases to trimming and J lost 3 bases, with 16 bases between them. CDR1 SEHNR and CDR2 FQNEAQ come from the germline V gene (reference sequence). This CDR3 is 15 amino acids long. CDR3 protein: CASSSTGTRIYEQYF. CDR3 DNA: TGTGCCAGCAGCTCCACAGGGACCCGGATCTACGAGCAGTACTTC. Full variable domain (remainder filled in from reference TRBV7-9 and TRBJ2-7): DTGVSQNPRHKITKRGQNVTFRCDPISEHNRLYWYRQTLGQGPEFLTYFQNEAQLEKSRLLSDRFSAERPKGSFSTLEIQRTEQGDSAMYLCASSSTGTRIYEQYFGPGTRLTVT.

This chain joins TRBV19 and TRBJ2-2, with D perhaps TRBD1 (6 bases). V lost 4 bases and J lost 0, with 9 bases in between. From germline, CDR1 is LNHDA and CDR2 SQIVND (reference sequence). The CDR3 is made up of 15 amino acids. CDR3 DNA sequence: TGTGCCAGTAGTACCGGGACATCGAACACCGGGGAGCTGTTTTTT. Its translation is CASSTGTSNTGELFF.

The J gene is TRBJ2-1, the V gene TRBV29-1; TRBD2 might be the D (5 bases). The V end lost 7 bases, the J end lost 4 bases, and 20 bases lay between the germline ends. The germline V gene encodes CDR1 SQVTM and CDR2 ANQGSEA. This CDR3 comprises 15 residues. CDR3 sequence (DNA): TGCAGCGCCCAAACCCGGGAAGGAATTTACAATGAGCAGTTCTTC. Its translation: CSAQTREGIYNEQFF.

DNA of the CDR3: TGTGCCAGCTCACCCAGCTCCTATAATTCACCCCTCCACTTT. This codes for CASSPSSYNSPLHF. This chain uses TRBV18 with TRBJ1-6, with D uncertain. There are 14 residues in the CDR3. V was trimmed by 3 bases and J by 0 bases, leaving 3 bases between them. From germline, CDR1 is KGHSH and CDR2 LQKENI. Together with reference TRBV18 and TRBJ1-6, the CDR3 gives the full variable domain: NAGVMQNPRHLVRRRGQEARLRCSPMKGHSHVYWYRQLPEEGLKFMVYLQKENIIDESGMPKERFSAEFPKEGPSILRIQQVVRGDSAAYFCASSPSSYNSPLHFGNGTRLTVT.

The chain's CDR3 is CASSPAARTSDYEQYF. The CDR3 DNA reads as TGCGCCAGCAGCCCGGCAGCCCGGACTAGCGACTACGAGCAGTACTTC. The chain has TRBV5-1 and TRBJ2-7; 9 bases are a match to TRBD2. This CDR3 region has 16 residues. J gave up 3 bases and V 4 bases, and 11 bases lay outside the gene matches. CDR1 is SGHRS, CDR2 YFSETQ, per germline.

V and J are TRBV4-3 and TRBJ2-3, with 8 bases that match TRBD2. After removal of 0 bases from V and 6 bases from J, the junction contained 8 bases not matched to a gene. The V gene's germline CDR1 is LGHNA and CDR2 YSLEER. CDR3 length: 16 residues. The chain's CDR3 is CASSQDGIAGRDTQYF. The CDR3 nucleotides are TGCGCCAGCAGCCAAGATGGAATAGCGGGGCGGGATACGCAGTATTTT.

This chain connects TRBV10-3 to TRBJ2-3; D unresolved. CDR1 and CDR2 from the germline V gene are ENHRY and SYGVKD. This CDR3 has 11 residues. The germline V and J ends were trimmed by 10 bases and 1 base, with 6 bases remaining between them. The CDR3 reads CATAGTDTQYF. DNA of the CDR3: TGTGCCACTGCAGGCACAGATACGCAGTATTTT.

The V gene is TRBV7-3, the J gene TRBJ2-1; 9 bases are shared with TRBD2. This CDR3 is 15 amino acids long. Germline lookup yields CDR1 SGHTA and CDR2 FQGTGA. V shed 0 bases and J 9 bases; nucleotides not matched to a gene: 6. DNA of the CDR3: TGTGCCAGCAGCTTAACGGGACTAGCCGGCAGTGAGCAGTTCTTC. Amino acids: CASSLTGLAGSEQFF. Based on the CDR3 plus reference TRBV7-3 and TRBJ2-1, the full variable domain is GAGVSQTPSNKVTEKGKYVELRCDPISGHTALYWYRQSLGQGPEFLIYFQGTGAADDSGLPNDRFFAVRPEGSVSTLKIQRTERGDSAVYLCASSLTGLAGSEQFFGPGTRLTVL.

The chain joins TRBV27 to TRBJ1-6; tentatively, D is TRBD1 (5 bases). CDR1 is MNHEY and CDR2 is SMNVEV in the germline V gene (reference sequence). V shed 7 bases and J shed 5 bases, with 15 bases lying between them. This CDR3 contains 15 residues. CDR3 loop: CASKGPGLDNSPLHF. Written as DNA, the CDR3 is TGTGCCAGCAAGGGACCGGGACTGGATAATTCACCCCTCCACTTT.

This clone has just a few counts. The chain couples TRBV30 to TRBJ2-1; weak D call: TRBD2 (6 bases). The CDR3 contains 13 residues. Trimming cost V 3 bases and J 4 bases, with 10 bases left between them. The V gene's germline CDR1 is GTSNPN and CDR2 SVGIG (reference sequence). This CDR3 reads CAWSPTRYNEQFF. The DNA for the CDR3 is TGTGCCTGGAGCCCGACTAGATACAATGAGCAGTTCTTC. The full variable domain, completed using reference TRBV30 and TRBJ2-1, is SQTIHQWPATLVQPVGSPLSLECTVEGTSNPNLYWYRQAAGRGLQLLFYSVGIGQISSEVPQNLSASRPQDRQFILSSKKLLLSDSGFYLCAWSPTRYNEQFFGPGTRLTVL.

This chain links TRBV12-3 or TRBV12-4 with TRBJ1-2, with TRBD1 matching 9 bases. The CDR3 has 13 amino acids. With V trimmed by 5 bases and J by 2 bases, 0 bases remained unmatched. CDR3 protein: CASSGTGNYGYTF. As DNA, the CDR3 is TGTGCCAGCAGTGGGACAGGGAACTATGGCTACACCTTC.

V gene TRBV19 combines with J gene TRBJ2-1; 7 bases align to TRBD1. Germline lookup yields CDR1 LNHDA and CDR2 SQIVND (reference sequence). The CDR3 spans 12 residues. V lost 6 bases and J lost 7; bases outside the gene matches: 3. This chain's CDR3 is CASSQQGNEQFF. The CDR3 DNA sequence: TGTGCCAGTAGCCAACAGGGGAATGAGCAGTTCTTC.

This clone appeared once. The chain carries TRBV16 and TRBJ1-4, with no clear D. V dropped 6 bases and J dropped 0 bases, with 14 bases sitting between them. This CDR3 contains 16 residues. Germline-derived CDR1 and CDR2 are KGHSY and FQNENV. CDR3 coding DNA: TGTGCCAGCAGTACAGCACTGTCCGCAACTAATGAAAAACTGTTTTTT. Amino acids: CASSTALSATNEKLFF.